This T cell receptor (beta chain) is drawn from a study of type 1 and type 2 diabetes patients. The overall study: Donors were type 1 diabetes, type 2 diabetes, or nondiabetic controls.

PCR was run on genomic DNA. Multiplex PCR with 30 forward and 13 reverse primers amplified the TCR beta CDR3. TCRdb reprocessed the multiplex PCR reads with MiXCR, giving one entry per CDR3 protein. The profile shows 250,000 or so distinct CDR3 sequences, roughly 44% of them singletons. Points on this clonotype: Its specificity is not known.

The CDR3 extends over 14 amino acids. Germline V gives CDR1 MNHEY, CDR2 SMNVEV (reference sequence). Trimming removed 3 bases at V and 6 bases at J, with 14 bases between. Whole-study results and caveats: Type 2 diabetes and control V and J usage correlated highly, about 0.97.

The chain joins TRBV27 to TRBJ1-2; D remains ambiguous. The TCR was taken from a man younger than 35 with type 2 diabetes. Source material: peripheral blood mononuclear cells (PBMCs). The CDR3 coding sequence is TGTGCCAGCAGTTTGAGGGATACACTTAATGGCTACACCTTC. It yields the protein CASSLRDTLNGYTF.